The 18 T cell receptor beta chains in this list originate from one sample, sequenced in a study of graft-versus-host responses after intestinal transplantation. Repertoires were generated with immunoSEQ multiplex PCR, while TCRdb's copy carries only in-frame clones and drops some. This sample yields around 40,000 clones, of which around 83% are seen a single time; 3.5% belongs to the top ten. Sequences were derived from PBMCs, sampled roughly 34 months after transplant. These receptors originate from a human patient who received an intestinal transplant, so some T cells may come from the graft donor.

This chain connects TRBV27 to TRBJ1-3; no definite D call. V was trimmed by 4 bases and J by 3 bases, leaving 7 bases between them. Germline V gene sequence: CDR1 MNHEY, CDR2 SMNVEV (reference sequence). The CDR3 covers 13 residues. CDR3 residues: CASSSTLGNTIYF. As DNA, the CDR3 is TGTGCCAGCAGTTCTACCCTTGGAAACACCATATATTTT.

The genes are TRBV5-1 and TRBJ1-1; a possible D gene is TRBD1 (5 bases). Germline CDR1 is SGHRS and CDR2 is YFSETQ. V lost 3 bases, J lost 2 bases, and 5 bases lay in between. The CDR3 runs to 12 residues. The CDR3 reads CASSWDNTEAFF. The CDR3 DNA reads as TGCGCCAGCAGCTGGGACAACACTGAAGCTTTCTTT.

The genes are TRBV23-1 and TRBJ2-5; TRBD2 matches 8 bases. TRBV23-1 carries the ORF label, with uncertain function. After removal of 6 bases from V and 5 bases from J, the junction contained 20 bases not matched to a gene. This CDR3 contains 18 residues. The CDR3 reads CASSTPSGAGGWRETQYF. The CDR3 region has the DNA TGCGCCAGCAGCACCCCCTCGGGGGCGGGGGGTTGGCGGGAGACCCAGTACTTC.

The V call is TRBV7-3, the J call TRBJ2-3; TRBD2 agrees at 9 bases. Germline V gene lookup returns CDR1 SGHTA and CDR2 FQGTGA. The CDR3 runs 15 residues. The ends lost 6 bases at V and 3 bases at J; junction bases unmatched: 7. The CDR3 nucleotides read TGTGCCAGCAGAGTTAGCGGGAGTGGGACAGATACGCAGTATTTT. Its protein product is CASRVSGSGTDTQYF. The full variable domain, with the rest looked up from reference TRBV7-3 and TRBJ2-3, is GAGVSQTPSNKVTEKGKYVELRCDPISGHTALYWYRQSLGQGPEFLIYFQGTGAADDSGLPNDRFFAVRPEGSVSTLKIQRTERGDSAVYLCASRVSGSGTDTQYFGPGTRLTVL.

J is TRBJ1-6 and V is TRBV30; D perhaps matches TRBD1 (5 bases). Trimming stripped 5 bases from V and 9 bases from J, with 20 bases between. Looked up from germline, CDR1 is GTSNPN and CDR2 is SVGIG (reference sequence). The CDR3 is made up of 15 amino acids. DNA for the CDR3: TGTGCCTGGGGGGACGGGGACCTTACACTTTCACCCCTCCACTTT. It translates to CAWGDGDLTLSPLHF.

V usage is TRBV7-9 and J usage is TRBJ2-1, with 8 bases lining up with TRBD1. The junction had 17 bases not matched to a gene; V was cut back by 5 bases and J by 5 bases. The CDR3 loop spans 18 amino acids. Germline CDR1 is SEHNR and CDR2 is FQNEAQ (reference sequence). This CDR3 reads CASSRPYLDRGADNEQFF. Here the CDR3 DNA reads TGTGCCAGCAGCAGACCATACCTAGACAGGGGTGCGGACAATGAGCAGTTCTTC.

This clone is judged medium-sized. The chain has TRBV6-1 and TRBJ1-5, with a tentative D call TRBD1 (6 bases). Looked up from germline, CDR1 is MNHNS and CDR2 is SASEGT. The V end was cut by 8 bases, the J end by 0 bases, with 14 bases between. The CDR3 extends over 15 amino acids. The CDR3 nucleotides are TGTGCCAGCGAGGGGGGAGCGGATAGCAATCAGCCCCAGCATTTT. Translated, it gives CASEGGADSNQPQHF.

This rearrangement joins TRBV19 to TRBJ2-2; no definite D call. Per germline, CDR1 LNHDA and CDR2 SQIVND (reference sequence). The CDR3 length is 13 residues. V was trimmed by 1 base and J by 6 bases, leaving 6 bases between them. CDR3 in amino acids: CASSIGTPGELFF. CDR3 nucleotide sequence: TGTGCCAGTAGTATAGGCACCCCCGGGGAGCTGTTTTTT. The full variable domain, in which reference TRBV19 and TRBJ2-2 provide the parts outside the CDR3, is DGGITQSPKYLFRKEGQNVTLSCEQNLNHDAMYWYRQDPGQGLRLIYYSQIVNDFQKGDIAEGYSVSREKKESFPLTVTSAQKNPTAFYLCASSIGTPGELFFGEGSRLTVL.

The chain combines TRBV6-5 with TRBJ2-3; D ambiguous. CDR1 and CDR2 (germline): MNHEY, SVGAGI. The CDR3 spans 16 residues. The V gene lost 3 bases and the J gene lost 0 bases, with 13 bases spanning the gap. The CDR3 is CASSYRIRPSTDTQYF. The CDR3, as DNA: TGTGCCAGCAGTTATCGGATCCGGCCTAGCACAGATACGCAGTATTTT.

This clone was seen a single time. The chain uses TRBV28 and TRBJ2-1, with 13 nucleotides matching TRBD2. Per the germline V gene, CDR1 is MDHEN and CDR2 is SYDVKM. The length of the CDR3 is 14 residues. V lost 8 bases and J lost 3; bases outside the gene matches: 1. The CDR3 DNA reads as TGTGCCAGCGGGACTAGCGGGGACTACAATGAGCAGTTCTTC. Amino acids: CASGTSGDYNEQFF.

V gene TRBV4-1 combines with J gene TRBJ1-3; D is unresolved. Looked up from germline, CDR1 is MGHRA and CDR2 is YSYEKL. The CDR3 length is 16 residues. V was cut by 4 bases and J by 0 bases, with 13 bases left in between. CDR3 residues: CASSRPDVSSGNTIYF. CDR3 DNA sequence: TGCGCCAGCAGCCGCCCGGACGTTAGCTCTGGAAACACCATATATTTT.

This CDR3 is CASRFLREGYTF. The CDR3 DNA follows: TGTGCAAGTCGCTTTCTCCGAGAGGGCTACACCTTC. This chain uses TRBV12-2 with TRBJ1-2. TRBV12-2 is described as a pseudogene. This CDR3 spans 12 amino acids.

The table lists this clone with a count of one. The CDR3 DNA is TGTGCCAGCAGGTCGTCGGGGCTAGGTTACGAGCAGTACTTC. Encoded protein: CASRSSGLGYEQYF. The rearrangement uses TRBV25-1 and TRBJ2-7; D possibly uses TRBD1 or TRBD2 (5 bases each). The V end lost 6 bases, the J end lost 4 bases, and 16 bases lay between the germline ends. This CDR3 spans 14 amino acids. CDR1 is MGHDK and CDR2 is SYGVNS in the germline V gene.

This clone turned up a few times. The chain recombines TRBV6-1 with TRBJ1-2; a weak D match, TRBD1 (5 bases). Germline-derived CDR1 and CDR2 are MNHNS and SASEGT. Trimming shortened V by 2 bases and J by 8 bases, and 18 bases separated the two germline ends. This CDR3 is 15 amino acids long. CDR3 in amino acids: CASSEMAQGGMGYTF. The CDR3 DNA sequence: TGTGCCAGCAGTGAAATGGCTCAGGGTGGTATGGGCTACACCTTC.

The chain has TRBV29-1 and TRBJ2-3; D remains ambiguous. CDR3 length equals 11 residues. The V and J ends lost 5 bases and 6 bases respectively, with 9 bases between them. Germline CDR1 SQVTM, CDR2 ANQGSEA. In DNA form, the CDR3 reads TGCAGCGTTTCCCGGACCGATACGCAGTATTTT. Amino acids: CSVSRTDTQYF.

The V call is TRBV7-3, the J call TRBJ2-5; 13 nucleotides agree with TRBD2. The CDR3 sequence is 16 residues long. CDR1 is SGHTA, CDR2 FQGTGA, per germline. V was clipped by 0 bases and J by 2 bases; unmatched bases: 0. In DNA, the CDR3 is TGTGCCAGCAGCTTAACGGGACTAGCGGGGCAAGAGACCCAGTACTTC. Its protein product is CASSLTGLAGQETQYF.

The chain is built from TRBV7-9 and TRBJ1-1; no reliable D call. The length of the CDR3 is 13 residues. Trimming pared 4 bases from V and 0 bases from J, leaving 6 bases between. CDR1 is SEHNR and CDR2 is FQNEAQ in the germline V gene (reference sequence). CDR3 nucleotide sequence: TGTGCCAGCAGCTCGCAAATGAACACTGAAGCTTTCTTT. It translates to CASSSQMNTEAFF. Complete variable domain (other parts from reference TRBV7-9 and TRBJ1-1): DTGVSQNPRHKITKRGQNVTFRCDPISEHNRLYWYRQTLGQGPEFLTYFQNEAQLEKSRLLSDRFSAERPKGSFSTLEIQRTEQGDSAMYLCASSSQMNTEAFFGQGTRLTVV.

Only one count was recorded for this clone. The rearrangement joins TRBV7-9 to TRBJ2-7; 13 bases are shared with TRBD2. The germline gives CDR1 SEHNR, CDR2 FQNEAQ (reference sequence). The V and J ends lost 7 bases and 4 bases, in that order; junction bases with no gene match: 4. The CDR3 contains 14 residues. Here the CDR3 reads CASTSGLAGYEQYF. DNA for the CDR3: TGTGCCAGCACCTCGGGACTAGCGGGATACGAGCAGTACTTC.